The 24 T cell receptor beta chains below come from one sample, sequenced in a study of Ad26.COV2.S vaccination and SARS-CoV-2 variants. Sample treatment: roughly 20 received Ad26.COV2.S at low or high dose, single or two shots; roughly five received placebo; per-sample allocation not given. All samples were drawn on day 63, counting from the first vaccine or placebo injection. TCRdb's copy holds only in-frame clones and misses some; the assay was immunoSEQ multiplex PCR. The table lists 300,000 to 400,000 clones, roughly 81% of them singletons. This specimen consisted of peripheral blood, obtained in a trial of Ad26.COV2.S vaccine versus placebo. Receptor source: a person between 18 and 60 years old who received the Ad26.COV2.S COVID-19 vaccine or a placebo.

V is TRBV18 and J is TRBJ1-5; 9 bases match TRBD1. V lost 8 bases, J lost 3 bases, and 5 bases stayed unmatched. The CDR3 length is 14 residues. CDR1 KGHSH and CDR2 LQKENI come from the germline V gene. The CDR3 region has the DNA TGTGCCAGCGGGACAGGGTTGTTCAATCAGCCCCAGCATTTT. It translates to CASGTGLFNQPQHF.

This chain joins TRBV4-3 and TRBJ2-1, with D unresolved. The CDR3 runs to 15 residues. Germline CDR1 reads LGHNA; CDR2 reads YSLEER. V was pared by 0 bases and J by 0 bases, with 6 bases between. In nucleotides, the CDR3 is TGCGCCAGCAGCCAAGATACGAGCTCCTACAATGAGCAGTTCTTC. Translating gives CASSQDTSSYNEQFF.

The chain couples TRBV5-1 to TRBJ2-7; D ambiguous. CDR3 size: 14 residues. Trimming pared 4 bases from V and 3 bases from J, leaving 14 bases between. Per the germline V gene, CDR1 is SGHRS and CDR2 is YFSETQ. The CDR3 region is CASSIDPINYEQYF. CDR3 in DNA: TGCGCCAGCAGCATTGACCCAATAAACTACGAGCAGTACTTC. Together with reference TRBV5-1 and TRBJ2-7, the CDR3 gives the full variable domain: KAGVTQTPRYLIKTRGQQVTLSCSPISGHRSVSWYQQTPGQGLQFLFEYFSETQRNKGNFPGRFSGRQFSNSRSEMNVSTLELGDSALYLCASSIDPINYEQYFGPGTRLTVT.

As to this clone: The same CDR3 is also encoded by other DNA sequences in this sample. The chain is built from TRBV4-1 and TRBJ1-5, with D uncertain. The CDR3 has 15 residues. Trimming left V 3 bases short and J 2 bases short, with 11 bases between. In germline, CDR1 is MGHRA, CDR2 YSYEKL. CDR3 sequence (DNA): TGCGCCAGCAGCCAGGACGGACGACGCAATCAGCCCCAGCATTTT. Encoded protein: CASSQDGRRNQPQHF.

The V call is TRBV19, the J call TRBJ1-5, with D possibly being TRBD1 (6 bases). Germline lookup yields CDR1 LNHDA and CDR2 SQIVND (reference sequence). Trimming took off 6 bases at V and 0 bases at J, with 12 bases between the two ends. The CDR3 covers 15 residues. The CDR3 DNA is TGTGCCAGTAGCCTGGACAGTTATAGCAATCAGCCCCAGCATTTT. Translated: CASSLDSYSNQPQHF.

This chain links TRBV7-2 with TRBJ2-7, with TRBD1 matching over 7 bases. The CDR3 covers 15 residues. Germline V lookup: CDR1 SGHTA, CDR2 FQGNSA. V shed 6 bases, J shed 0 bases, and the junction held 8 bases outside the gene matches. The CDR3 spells CASRTAGGSSYEQYF. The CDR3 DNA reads TGTGCCAGCAGAACCGCAGGGGGTAGCTCCTACGAGCAGTACTTC. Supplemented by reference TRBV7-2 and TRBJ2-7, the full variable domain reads GAGVSQSPSNKVTEKGKDVELRCDPISGHTALYWYRQSLGQGLEFLIYFQGNSAPDKSGLPSDRFSAERTGGSVSTLTIQRTQQEDSAVYLCASRTAGGSSYEQYFGPGTRLTVT.

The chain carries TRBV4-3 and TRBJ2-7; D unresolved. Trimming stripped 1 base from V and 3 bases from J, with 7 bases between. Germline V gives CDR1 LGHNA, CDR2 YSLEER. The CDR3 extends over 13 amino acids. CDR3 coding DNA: TGCGCCAGCAGCCAAGCGACGTTCTACGAGCAGTACTTC. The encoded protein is CASSQATFYEQYF.

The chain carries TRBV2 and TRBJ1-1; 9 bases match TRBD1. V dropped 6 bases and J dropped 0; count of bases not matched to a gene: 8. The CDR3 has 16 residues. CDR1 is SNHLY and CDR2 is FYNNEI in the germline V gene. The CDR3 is CASSGAGTGLNTEAFF. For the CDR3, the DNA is TGTGCCAGCAGCGGGGCCGGGACAGGGTTGAACACTGAAGCTTTCTTT.

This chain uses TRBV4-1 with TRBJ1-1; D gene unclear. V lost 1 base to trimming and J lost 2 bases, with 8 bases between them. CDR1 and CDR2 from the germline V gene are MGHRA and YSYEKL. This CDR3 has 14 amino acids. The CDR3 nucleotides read TGCGCCAGCAGCCAAGTAAGCGAAAACACTGAAGCTTTCTTT. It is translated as CASSQVSENTEAFF.

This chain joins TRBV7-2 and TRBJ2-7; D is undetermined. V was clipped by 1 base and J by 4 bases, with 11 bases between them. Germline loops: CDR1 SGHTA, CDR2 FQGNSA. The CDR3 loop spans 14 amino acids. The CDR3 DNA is TGTGCCAGCAGCTTAGTTTCCCCTCTGTACGAGCAGTACTTC. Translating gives CASSLVSPLYEQYF. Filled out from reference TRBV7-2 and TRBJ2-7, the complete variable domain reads GAGVSQSPSNKVTEKGKDVELRCDPISGHTALYWYRQSLGQGLEFLIYFQGNSAPDKSGLPSDRFSAERTGGSVSTLTIQRTQQEDSAVYLCASSLVSPLYEQYFGPGTRLTVT.

DNA for the CDR3: TGTGCCGGAAACATGGAGACTGAAGCTTTCTTT. Translation: CAGNMETEAFF. The chain carries TRBV30 and TRBJ1-1, with D unclear. The ends were cut back, 8 bases at V and 5 bases at J, with 12 bases in the middle. Germline-derived CDR1 and CDR2 are GTSNPN and SVGIG (reference sequence). This CDR3 has 11 amino acids.

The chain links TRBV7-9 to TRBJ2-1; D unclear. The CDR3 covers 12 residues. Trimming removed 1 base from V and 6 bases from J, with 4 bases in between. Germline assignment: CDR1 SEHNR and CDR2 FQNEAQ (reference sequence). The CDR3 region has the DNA TGTGCCAGCAGCTTAGAAGGCAATGAGCAGTTCTTC. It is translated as CASSLEGNEQFF.

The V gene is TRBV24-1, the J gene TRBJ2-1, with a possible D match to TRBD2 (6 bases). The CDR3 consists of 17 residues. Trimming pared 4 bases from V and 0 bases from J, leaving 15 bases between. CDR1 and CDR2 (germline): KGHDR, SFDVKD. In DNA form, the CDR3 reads TGTGCCACCAGTGAGTATTCTAGCGCAAACTCCTACAATGAGCAGTTCTTC. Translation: CATSEYSSANSYNEQFF.

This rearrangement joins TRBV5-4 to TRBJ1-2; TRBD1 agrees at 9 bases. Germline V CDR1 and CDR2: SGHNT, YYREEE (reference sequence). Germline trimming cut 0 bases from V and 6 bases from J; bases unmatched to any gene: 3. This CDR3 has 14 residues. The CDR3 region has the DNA TGTGCCAGCAGCTTGGACAGGGGGCTGGATGGCTACACCTTC. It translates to CASSLDRGLDGYTF.

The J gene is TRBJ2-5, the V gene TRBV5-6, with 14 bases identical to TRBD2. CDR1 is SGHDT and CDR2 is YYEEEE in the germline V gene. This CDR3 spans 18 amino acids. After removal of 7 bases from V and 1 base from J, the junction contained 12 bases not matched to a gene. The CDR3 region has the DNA TGTGCCAGCCTCTCGGGGACTAGCGGGAGTTTCGCCCAAGAGACCCAGTACTTC. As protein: CASLSGTSGSFAQETQYF. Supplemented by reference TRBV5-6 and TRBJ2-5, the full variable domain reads DAGVTQSPTHLIKTRGQQVTLRCSPKSGHDTVSWYQQALGQGPQFIFQYYEEEERQRGNFPDRFSGHQFPNYSSELNVNALLLGDSALYLCASLSGTSGSFAQETQYFGPGTRLLVL.

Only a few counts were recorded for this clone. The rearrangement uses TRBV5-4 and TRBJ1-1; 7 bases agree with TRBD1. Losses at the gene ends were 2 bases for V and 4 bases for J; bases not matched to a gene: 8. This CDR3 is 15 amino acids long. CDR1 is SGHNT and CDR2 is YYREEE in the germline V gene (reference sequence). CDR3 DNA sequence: TGTGCCAGCAGCTTTTACAGGGGTTTGGGCACTGAAGCTTTCTTT. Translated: CASSFYRGLGTEAFF.

The CDR3 DNA reads TGCGCCAGCAGCTTGCCCCAGACAGGGGACACCGGGGAGCTGTTTTTT. Protein product: CASSLPQTGDTGELFF. This chain joins TRBV5-1 and TRBJ2-2, with TRBD1 matching 8 bases. V trimming: 1 base; J trimming: 3 bases; junction bases outside the gene matches: 5. The CDR3 runs to 16 residues. Germline CDR1 and CDR2: SGHRS and YFSETQ. The entire variable domain, with the rest obtained from reference TRBV5-1 and TRBJ2-2, is as follows: KAGVTQTPRYLIKTRGQQVTLSCSPISGHRSVSWYQQTPGQGLQFLFEYFSETQRNKGNFPGRFSGRQFSNSRSEMNVSTLELGDSALYLCASSLPQTGDTGELFFGEGSRLTVL.

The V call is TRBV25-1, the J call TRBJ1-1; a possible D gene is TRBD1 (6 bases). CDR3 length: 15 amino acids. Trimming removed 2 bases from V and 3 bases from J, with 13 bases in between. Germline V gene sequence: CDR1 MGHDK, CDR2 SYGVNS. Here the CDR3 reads CASSESGRGDTEAFF. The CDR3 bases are TGTGCCAGCAGTGAAAGCGGCAGGGGAGACACTGAAGCTTTCTTT.

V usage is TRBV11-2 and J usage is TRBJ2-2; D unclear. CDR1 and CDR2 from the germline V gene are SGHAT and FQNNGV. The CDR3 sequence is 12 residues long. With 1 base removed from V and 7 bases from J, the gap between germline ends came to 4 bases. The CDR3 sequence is CASSLVIGELFF. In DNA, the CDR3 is TGTGCCAGCAGCTTAGTGATCGGGGAGCTGTTTTTT. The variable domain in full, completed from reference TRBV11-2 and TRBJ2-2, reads EAGVAQSPRYKIIEKRQSVAFWCNPISGHATLYWYQQILGQGPKLLIQFQNNGVVDDSQLPKDRFSAERLKGVDSTLKIQPAKLEDSAVYLCASSLVIGELFFGEGSRLTVL.

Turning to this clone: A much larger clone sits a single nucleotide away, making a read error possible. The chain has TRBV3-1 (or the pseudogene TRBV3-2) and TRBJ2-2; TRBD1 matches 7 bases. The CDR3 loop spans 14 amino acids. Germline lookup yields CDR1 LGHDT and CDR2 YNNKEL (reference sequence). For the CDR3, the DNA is TGTGCCGGCAGCGATCCCGGACAGGCGAGGGAGCTGTTTTTT. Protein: CAGSDPGQARELFF.

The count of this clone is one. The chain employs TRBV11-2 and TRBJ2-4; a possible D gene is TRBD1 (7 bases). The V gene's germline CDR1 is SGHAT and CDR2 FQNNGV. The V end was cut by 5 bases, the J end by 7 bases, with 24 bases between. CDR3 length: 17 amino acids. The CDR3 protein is CASSKTGTGAVGNIQYF. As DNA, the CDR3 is TGTGCCAGCAGCAAGACAGGGACGGGGGCGGTTGGGAACATTCAGTACTTC.

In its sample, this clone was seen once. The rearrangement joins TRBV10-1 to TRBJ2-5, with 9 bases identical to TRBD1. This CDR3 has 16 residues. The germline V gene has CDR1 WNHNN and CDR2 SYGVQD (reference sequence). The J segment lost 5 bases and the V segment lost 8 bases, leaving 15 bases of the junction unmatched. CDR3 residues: CASRRTVQGALETQYF. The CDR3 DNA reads TGCGCCAGCCGCCGCACAGTACAGGGGGCTTTGGAGACCCAGTACTTC.

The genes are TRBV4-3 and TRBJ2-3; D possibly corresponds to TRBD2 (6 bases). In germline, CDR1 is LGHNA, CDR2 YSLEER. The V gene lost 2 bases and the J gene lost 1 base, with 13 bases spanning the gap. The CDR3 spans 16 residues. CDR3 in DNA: TGCGCCAGCAGCCAAAGAGGGACGGGGGGCACAGATACGCAGTATTTT. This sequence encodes CASSQRGTGGTDTQYF.

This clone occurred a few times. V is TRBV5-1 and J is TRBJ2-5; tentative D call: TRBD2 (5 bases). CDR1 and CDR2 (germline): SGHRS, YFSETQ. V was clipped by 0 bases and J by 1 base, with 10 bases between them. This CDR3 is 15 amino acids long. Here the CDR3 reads CASSLVPGSQETQYF. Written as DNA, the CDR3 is TGCGCCAGCAGCTTGGTTCCGGGAAGCCAAGAGACCCAGTACTTC.